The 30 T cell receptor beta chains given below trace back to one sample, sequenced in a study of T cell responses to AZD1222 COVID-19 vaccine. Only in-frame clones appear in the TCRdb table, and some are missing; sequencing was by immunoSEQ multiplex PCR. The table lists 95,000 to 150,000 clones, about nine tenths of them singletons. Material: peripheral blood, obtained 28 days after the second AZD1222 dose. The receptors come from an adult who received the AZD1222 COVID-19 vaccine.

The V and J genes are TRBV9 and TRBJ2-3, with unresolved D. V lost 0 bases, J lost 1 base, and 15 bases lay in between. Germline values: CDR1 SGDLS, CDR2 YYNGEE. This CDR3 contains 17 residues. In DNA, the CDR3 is TGTGCCAGCAGCGTAGCCTTCGGCAGTAGGGGCACAGATACGCAGTATTTT. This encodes CASSVAFGSRGTDTQYF.

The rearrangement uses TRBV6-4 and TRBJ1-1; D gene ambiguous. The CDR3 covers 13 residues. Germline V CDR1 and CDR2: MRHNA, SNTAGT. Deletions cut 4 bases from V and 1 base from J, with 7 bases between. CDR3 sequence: CASSVTKNTEAFF. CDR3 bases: TGTGCCAGCAGTGTGACAAAGAACACTGAAGCTTTCTTT.

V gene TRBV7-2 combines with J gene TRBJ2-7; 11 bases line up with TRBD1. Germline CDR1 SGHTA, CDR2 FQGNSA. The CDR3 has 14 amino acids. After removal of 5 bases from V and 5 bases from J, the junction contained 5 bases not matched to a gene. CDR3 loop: CASSLWTGGHEQYF. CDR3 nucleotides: TGTGCCAGCAGCCTATGGACAGGGGGCCACGAGCAGTACTTC.

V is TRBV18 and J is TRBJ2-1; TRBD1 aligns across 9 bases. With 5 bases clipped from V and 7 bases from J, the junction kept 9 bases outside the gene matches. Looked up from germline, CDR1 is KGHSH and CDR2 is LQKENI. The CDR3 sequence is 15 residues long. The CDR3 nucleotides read TGTGCCAGCTCAAGACCGGGACAGGGAGTAAATGAGCAGTTCTTC. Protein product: CASSRPGQGVNEQFF.

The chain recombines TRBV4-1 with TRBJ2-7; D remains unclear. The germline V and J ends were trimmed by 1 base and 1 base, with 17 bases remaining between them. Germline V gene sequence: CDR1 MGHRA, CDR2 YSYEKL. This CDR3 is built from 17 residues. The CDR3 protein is CASSQGLFSVRSYEQYF. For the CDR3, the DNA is TGCGCCAGCAGCCAAGGCCTCTTTTCTGTCAGGTCCTACGAGCAGTACTTC.

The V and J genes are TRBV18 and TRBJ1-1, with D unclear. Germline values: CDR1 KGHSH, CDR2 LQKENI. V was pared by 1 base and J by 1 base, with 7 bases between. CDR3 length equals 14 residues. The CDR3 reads CASSPQQKNTEAFF. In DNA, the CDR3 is TGTGCCAGCTCACCACAACAGAAGAACACTGAAGCTTTCTTT.

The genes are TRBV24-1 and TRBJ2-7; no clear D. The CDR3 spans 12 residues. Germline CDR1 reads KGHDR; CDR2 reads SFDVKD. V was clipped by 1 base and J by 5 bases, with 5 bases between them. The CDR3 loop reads CATSDFRNEQYF. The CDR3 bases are TGTGCCACCAGTGATTTCCGAAACGAGCAGTACTTC.

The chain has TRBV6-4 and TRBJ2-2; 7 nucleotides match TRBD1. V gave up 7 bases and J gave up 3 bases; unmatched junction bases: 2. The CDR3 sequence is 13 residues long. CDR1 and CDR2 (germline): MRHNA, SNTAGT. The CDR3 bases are TGTGCCAGCAAGGGGGCCGACACCGGGGAGCTGTTTTTT. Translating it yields CASKGADTGELFF.

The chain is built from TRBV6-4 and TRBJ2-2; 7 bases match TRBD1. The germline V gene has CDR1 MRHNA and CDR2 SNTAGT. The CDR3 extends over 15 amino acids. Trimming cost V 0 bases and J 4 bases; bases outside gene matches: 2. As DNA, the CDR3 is TGTGCCAGCAGTGACTCCGACAGGGCCACCGGGGAGCTGTTTTTT. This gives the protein CASSDSDRATGELFF.

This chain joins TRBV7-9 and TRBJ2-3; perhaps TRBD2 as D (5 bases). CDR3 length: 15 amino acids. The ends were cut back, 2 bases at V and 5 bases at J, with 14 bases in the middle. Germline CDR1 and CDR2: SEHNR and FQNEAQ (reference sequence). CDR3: CASSLLPGEQDTQYF. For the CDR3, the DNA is TGTGCCAGCAGCTTATTGCCCGGGGAGCAAGATACGCAGTATTTT. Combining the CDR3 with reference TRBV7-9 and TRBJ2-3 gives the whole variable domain DTGVSQNPRHKITKRGQNVTFRCDPISEHNRLYWYRQTLGQGPEFLTYFQNEAQLEKSRLLSDRFSAERPKGSFSTLEIQRTEQGDSAMYLCASSLLPGEQDTQYFGPGTRLTVL.

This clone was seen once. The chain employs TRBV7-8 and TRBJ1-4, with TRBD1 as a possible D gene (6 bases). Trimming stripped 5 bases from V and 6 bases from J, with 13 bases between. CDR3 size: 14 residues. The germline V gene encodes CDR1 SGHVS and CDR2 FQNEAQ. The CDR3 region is CASSHRDNYEKLFF. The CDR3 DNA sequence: TGTGCCAGCAGCCACCGGGACAACTATGAAAAACTGTTTTTT.

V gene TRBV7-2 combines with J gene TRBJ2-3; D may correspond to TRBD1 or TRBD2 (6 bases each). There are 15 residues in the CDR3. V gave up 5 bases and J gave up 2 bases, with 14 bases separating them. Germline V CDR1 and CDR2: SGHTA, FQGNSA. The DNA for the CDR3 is TGTGCCAGCAGCCGTGGGGGGCCCCTCACAGATACGCAGTATTTT. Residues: CASSRGGPLTDTQYF.

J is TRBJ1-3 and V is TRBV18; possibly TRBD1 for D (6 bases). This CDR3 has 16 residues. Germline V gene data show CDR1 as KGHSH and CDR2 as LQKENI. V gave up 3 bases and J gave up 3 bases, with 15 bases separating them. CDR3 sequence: CASSPESGVLGNTIYF. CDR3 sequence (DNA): TGTGCCAGCTCACCGGAGTCAGGGGTTCTTGGAAACACCATATATTTT.

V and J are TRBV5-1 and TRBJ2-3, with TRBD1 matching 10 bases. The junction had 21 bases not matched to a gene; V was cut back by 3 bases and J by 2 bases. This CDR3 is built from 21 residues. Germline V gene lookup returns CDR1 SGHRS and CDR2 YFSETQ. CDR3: CASSWGDPNDRGRLNTDTQYF. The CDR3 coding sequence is TGCGCCAGCAGCTGGGGCGACCCTAATGACAGGGGGCGTTTAAACACAGATACGCAGTATTTT.

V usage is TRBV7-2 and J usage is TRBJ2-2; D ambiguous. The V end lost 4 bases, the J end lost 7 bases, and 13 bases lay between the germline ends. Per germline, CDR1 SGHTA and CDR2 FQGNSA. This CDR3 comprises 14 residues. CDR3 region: CASSSGPLYGELFF. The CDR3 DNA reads TGTGCCAGCAGCTCTGGACCCTTATACGGGGAGCTGTTTTTT.

Here the CDR3 DNA reads TGTGCCAGCAGCTTAGAGGAAAATCAGCCCCAGCATTTT. Translation gives CASSLEENQPQHF. The V and J genes are TRBV7-2 and TRBJ1-5; no firm D call. V was shortened by 1 base and J by 4 bases, with 5 bases between the two germline ends. The CDR3 is 13 residues long. Germline V CDR1 and CDR2: SGHTA, FQGNSA.

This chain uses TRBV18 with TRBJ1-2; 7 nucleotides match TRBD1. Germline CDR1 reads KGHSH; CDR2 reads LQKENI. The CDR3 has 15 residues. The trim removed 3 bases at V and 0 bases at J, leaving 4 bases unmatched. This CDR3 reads CASSPPGQTNYGYTF. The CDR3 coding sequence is TGTGCCAGCTCACCTCCGGGACAGACTAACTATGGCTACACCTTC.

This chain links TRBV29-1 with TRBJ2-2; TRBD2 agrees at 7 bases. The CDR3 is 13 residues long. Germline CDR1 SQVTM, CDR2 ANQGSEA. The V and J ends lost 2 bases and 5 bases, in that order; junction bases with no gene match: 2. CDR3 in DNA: TGCAGCGTTGAACCGGGAGGTACCGGGGAGCTGTTTTTT. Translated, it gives CSVEPGGTGELFF.

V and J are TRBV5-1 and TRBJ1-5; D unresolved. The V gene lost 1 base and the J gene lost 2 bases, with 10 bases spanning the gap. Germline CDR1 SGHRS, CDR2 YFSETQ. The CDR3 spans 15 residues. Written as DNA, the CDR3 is TGCGCCAGCAGCTTGAGTCCCGGGGGCAATCAGCCCCAGCATTTT. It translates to CASSLSPGGNQPQHF.

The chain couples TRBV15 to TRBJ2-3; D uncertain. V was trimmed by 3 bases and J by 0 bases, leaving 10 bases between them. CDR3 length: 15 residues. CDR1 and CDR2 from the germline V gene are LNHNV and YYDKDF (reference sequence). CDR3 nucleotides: TGTGCCACCAGCAGTGTCAGCCCGAGCACAGATACGCAGTATTTT. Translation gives CATSSVSPSTDTQYF.

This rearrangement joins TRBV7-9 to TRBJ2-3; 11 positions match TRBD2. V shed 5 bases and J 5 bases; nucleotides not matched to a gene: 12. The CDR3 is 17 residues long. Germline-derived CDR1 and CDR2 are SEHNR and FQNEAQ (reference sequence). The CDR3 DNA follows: TGTGCCAGCAGCCTCGACGGGACTAGCGGAAGTAGAGATACGCAGTATTTT. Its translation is CASSLDGTSGSRDTQYF.

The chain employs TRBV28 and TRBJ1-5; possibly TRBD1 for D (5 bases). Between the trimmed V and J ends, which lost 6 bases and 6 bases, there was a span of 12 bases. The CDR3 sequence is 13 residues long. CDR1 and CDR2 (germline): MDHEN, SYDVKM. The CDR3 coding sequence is TGTGCCAGCAGGGGTCGGGGGACTCAGCCCCAGCATTTT. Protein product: CASRGRGTQPQHF.

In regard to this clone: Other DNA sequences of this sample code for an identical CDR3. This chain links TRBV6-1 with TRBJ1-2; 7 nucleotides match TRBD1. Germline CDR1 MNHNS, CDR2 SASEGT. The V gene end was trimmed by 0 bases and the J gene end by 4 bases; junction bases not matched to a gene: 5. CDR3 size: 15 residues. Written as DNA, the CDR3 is TGTGCCAGCAGTGAAGCGCCGGGACAGAGCTATGGCTACACCTTC. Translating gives CASSEAPGQSYGYTF.

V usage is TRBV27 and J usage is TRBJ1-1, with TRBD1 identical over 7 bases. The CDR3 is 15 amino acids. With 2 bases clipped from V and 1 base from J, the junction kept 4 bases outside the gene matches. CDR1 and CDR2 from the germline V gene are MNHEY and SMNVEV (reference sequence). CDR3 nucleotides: TGTGCCAGCAGTTTAAGGGGGCTGTGGAACACTGAAGCTTTCTTT. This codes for CASSLRGLWNTEAFF.

CDR3 protein: CASSSRPQGGSTGELFF. DNA for the CDR3: TGCGCCAGCAGCTCTCGACCTCAGGGTGGGAGCACCGGGGAGCTGTTTTTT. V and J are TRBV5-1 and TRBJ2-2, with D possibly called TRBD1 or TRBD2 (5 bases each). V lost 3 bases and J lost 4, with 19 bases in between. Germline values: CDR1 SGHRS, CDR2 YFSETQ. The CDR3 is 17 residues long.

The CDR3 loop is CASSLRPEFGGYTF. As DNA, the CDR3 is TGTGCCAGCAGCCTCCGGCCGGAATTCGGTGGCTACACCTTC. This sequence joins TRBV7-9 and TRBJ1-2; D remains unclear. CDR3 length: 14 amino acids. The germline V gene has CDR1 SEHNR and CDR2 FQNEAQ (reference sequence). The V end was cut by 5 bases, the J end by 7 bases, with 17 bases between.

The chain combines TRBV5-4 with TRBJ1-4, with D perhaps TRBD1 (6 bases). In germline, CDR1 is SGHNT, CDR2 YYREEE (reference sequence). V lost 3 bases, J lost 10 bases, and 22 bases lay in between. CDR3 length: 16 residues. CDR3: CASSSAQGTMEGKLFF. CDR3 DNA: TGTGCCAGCAGCTCGGCGCAGGGGACGATGGAAGGAAAACTGTTTTTT.

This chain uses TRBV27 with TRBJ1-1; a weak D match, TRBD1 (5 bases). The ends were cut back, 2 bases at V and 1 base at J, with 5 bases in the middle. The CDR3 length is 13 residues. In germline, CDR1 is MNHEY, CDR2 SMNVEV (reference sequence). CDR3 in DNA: TGTGCCAGCAGTTTACAGGGGAACACTGAAGCTTTCTTT. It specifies CASSLQGNTEAFF.

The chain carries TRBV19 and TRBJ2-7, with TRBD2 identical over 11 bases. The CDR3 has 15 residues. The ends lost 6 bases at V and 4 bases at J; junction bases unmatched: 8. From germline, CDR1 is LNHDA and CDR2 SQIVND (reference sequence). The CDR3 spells CASSPRASGRYEQYF. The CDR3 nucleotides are TGTGCCAGTAGCCCTCGGGCTAGCGGGAGGTACGAGCAGTACTTC.

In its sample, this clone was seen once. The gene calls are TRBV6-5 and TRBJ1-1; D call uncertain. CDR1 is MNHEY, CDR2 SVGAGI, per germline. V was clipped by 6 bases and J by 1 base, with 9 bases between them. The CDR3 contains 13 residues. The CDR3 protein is CASRDVKNTEAFF. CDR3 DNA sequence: TGTGCCAGCAGGGACGTGAAGAACACTGAAGCTTTCTTT.